These 27 T cell receptor beta chains originate from one sample sequenced in a study of blood T cell repertoires in COVID-19. Clones were read by immunoSEQ multiplex PCR, and TCRdb kept only the in-frame ones, dropping some. The table has tens of thousands of clones, roughly 84% seen once. The sample was peripheral blood. These receptors all come from a man between 50 and 59 years old with acute or convalescent COVID-19.

V gene TRBV4-1 combines with J gene TRBJ2-7; 7 bases agree with TRBD1. CDR1 is MGHRA, CDR2 YSYEKL, per germline. The CDR3 has 15 amino acids. J was trimmed by 7 bases and V by 3 bases; bases with no gene match: 12. The CDR3 here is CASSQGSTGDYEQYF. The CDR3 nucleotides read TGCGCCAGCAGCCAGGGGTCAACAGGGGATTATGAGCAGTACTTC.

V usage is TRBV9 and J usage is TRBJ1-2; D is unclear. The CDR3 has 13 amino acids. V lost 4 bases and J 4 bases, leaving 11 bases between the germline ends. Germline assignment: CDR1 SGDLS and CDR2 YYNGEE. Written as DNA, the CDR3 is TGTGCCAGCAGCACGCCGAATAGCTATGGCTACACCTTC. Translating gives CASSTPNSYGYTF. Looking up the rest from reference TRBV9 and TRBJ1-2 gives the full variable domain: DSGVTQTPKHLITATGQRVTLRCSPRSGDLSVYWYQQSLDQGLQFLIQYYNGEERAKGNILERFSAQQFPDLHSELNLSSLELGDSALYFCASSTPNSYGYTFGSGTRLTVV.

CDR3 amino acids: CASSLDGDRAGEQYF. Here the CDR3 DNA reads TGTGCCAGCAGTCTGGATGGTGACAGGGCGGGAGAGCAGTACTTC. This rearrangement joins TRBV28 to TRBJ2-7; tentative D call: TRBD1 (7 bases). Trimming cost V 5 bases and J 7 bases, with 21 bases left between them. CDR3 length equals 15 residues. CDR1 is MDHEN and CDR2 is SYDVKM in the germline V gene.

The chain carries TRBV10-3 and TRBJ1-6; possible D gene TRBD1, 5 bases. The CDR3 consists of 15 residues. Trimming shortened V by 0 bases and J by 5 bases, and 8 bases separated the two germline ends. Germline V gene data show CDR1 as ENHRY and CDR2 as SYGVKD. CDR3 protein: CAISESPGNNSPLHF. In nucleotides, the CDR3 is TGTGCCATCAGTGAGTCGCCAGGGAATAATTCACCCCTCCACTTT.

The chain carries TRBV9 and TRBJ1-1; D not resolved. The V end was cut by 0 bases, the J end by 4 bases, with 10 bases between. This CDR3 is 14 amino acids long. Germline V gene data show CDR1 as SGDLS and CDR2 as YYNGEE. The CDR3 DNA reads as TGTGCCAGCAGCGTAGCCGGGTCCTCCACTGAAGCTTTCTTT. Protein product: CASSVAGSSTEAFF.

The V call is TRBV5-6, the J call TRBJ2-7; unclear D gene. CDR1 and CDR2 from the germline V gene are SGHDT and YYEEEE. This CDR3 comprises 13 residues. V was trimmed by 2 bases and J by 1 base, leaving 7 bases between them. CDR3 residues: CASSFDFSYEQYF. The CDR3 coding sequence is TGTGCCAGCAGCTTCGACTTTTCCTACGAGCAGTACTTC.

This clone was recorded only once. The gene calls are TRBV5-6 and TRBJ1-2; D gene unclear. Germline V lookup: CDR1 SGHDT, CDR2 YYEEEE. Trimming cost V 4 bases and J 7 bases, with 23 bases left between them. The length of the CDR3 is 16 residues. The CDR3 DNA is TGTGCCAGCAGCCTCGAGAGGGCGGCAGTCGTGGGTGGCTACACCTTC. As protein: CASSLERAAVVGGYTF.

V gene TRBV27 combines with J gene TRBJ1-3, with 8 bases matching TRBD1. There are 14 residues in the CDR3. The trim removed 6 bases at V and 6 bases at J, leaving 7 bases unmatched. The germline gives CDR1 MNHEY, CDR2 SMNVEV (reference sequence). The CDR3 sequence is CASSPTGEKNTIYF. The CDR3 DNA sequence: TGTGCCAGCAGCCCGACAGGGGAGAAAAACACCATATATTTT.

CDR3 loop: CASSRQEGIQYF. DNA for the CDR3: TGTGCCAGCAGCCGACAGGAAGGCATTCAGTACTTC. The chain links TRBV7-8 to TRBJ2-4, with a weak D call TRBD1 (6 bases). Germline V gene lookup returns CDR1 SGHVS and CDR2 FQNEAQ. The CDR3 loop spans 12 amino acids. Trimming took 5 bases from V and 9 from J, leaving 11 bases between them. The whole variable domain, remainder taken from reference TRBV7-8 and TRBJ2-4, is GAGVSQSPRYKVAKRGQDVALRCDPISGHVSLFWYQQALGQGPEFLTYFQNEAQLDKSGLPSDRFFAERPEGSVSTLKIQRTQQEDSAVYLCASSRQEGIQYFGAGTRLSVL.

J is TRBJ2-7 and V is TRBV24-1; TRBD1 is a possible D gene (5 bases). Germline V gene sequence: CDR1 KGHDR, CDR2 SFDVKD. Trimming left V 3 bases short and J 2 bases short, with 13 bases between. The length of the CDR3 is 15 residues. The CDR3 here is CATSDTRKGAYEQYF. CDR3 sequence (DNA): TGTGCCACCAGTGATACGAGAAAAGGGGCCTACGAGCAGTACTTC.

This clone was seen once. This sequence joins TRBV4-3 and TRBJ2-1, with D possibly TRBD2 on 6 matching bases. V lost 0 bases to trimming and J lost 7 bases, with 10 bases between them. The CDR3 has 14 residues. The germline gives CDR1 LGHNA, CDR2 YSLEER. CDR3 residues: CASSQEGLGNEQFF. In DNA form, the CDR3 reads TGCGCCAGCAGCCAAGAGGGACTGGGTAATGAGCAGTTCTTC.

The rearrangement links TRBV21-1 to TRBJ1-1; the table's TRBD1 call for D was not verified on the DNA. TRBV21-1 is termed a pseudogene. The CDR3 runs 13 residues. This chain's CDR3 is CASIATGNTEAFF. The CDR3 DNA follows: TGTGCCAGCATCGCGACAGGGAACACTGAAGCTTTCTTT.

This clone was seen a few times. The chain has TRBV7-8 and TRBJ1-6, with TRBD1 as a possible D gene (5 bases). The CDR3 extends over 15 amino acids. Trimming shortened V by 4 bases and J by 7 bases, and 14 bases separated the two germline ends. The V gene's germline CDR1 is SGHVS and CDR2 FQNEAQ. The CDR3 bases are TGTGCCAGCAGCTCCGACACCCGGGGGAATTCACCCCTCCACTTT. Translating it yields CASSSDTRGNSPLHF.

The chain has TRBV19 and TRBJ2-2; 8 bases align to TRBD1. The junction had 7 bases not matched to a gene; V was cut back by 6 bases and J by 7 bases. Germline CDR1 is LNHDA and CDR2 is SQIVND (reference sequence). This CDR3 spans 14 amino acids. CDR3 sequence (DNA): TGTGCCAGTAGCCTCAGGGGGCTCGGCGGGGAGCTGTTTTTT. Its translation is CASSLRGLGGELFF.

V and J are TRBV28 and TRBJ1-4; D perhaps matches TRBD1 (6 bases). CDR3 length: 23 residues. CDR1 and CDR2 from the germline V gene are MDHEN and SYDVKM. The V end was cut by 6 bases, the J end by 1 base, with 36 bases between. CDR3 sequence: CASSWPTDRAGSRGAVTNEKLFF. The CDR3 DNA reads TGTGCCAGCAGCTGGCCTACCGATCGGGCCGGATCCCGGGGGGCGGTAACTAATGAAAAACTGTTTTTT.

The chain joins TRBV11-3 to TRBJ2-7; D possibly corresponds to TRBD2 (6 bases). The germline V gene has CDR1 SGHNT and CDR2 YENEEA. The CDR3 runs to 18 residues. Trimming shortened V by 0 bases and J by 7 bases, and 25 bases separated the two germline ends. CDR3 nucleotide sequence: TGTGCCAGCAGCTTAGATCGCCACCGCGGGGAACGGTTTTGTGAGCAGTACTTC. This codes for CASSLDRHRGERFCEQYF.

The chain uses TRBV30 and TRBJ1-5; possible D gene TRBD1, 6 bases. CDR3 length: 14 amino acids. Germline-derived CDR1 and CDR2 are GTSNPN and SVGIG (reference sequence). V shed 0 bases and J shed 6 bases, with 12 bases lying between them. For the CDR3, the DNA is TGTGCCTGGAGTGTAAACCAGGGGAGTCAGCCCCAGCATTTT. Translating gives CAWSVNQGSQPQHF.

This chain joins TRBV20-1 and TRBJ2-7, with 8 bases fitting TRBD1. The CDR3 is 10 residues long. The trim removed 6 bases at V and 6 bases at J, leaving 1 base unmatched. Germline V gene lookup returns CDR1 DFQATT and CDR2 SNEGSKA (reference sequence). CDR3 in DNA: TGCAGTGCAACAGGGGGCGAGCAGTACTTC. Protein sequence: CSATGGEQYF.

The chain is built from TRBV9 and TRBJ1-6, with 8 bases fitting TRBD1. This CDR3 is built from 15 residues. Trimming cost V 3 bases and J 10 bases; bases outside gene matches: 9. Germline assignment: CDR1 SGDLS and CDR2 YYNGEE. The CDR3 protein is CASSGKDRVGSPLHF. In DNA form, the CDR3 reads TGTGCCAGCAGCGGGAAGGACAGGGTCGGCTCACCCCTCCACTTT.

This chain connects TRBV15 to TRBJ2-1; D is ambiguous. The CDR3 runs 11 residues. V lost 5 bases to trimming and J lost 5 bases, with 4 bases between them. The germline V gene encodes CDR1 LNHNV and CDR2 YYDKDF (reference sequence). CDR3 in DNA: TGTGCCACCAGCCTTGACAATGAGCAGTTCTTC. Translating gives CATSLDNEQFF.

This clone was observed once. This chain connects TRBV5-6 to TRBJ2-2; TRBD2 matches 12 bases. Germline CDR1 reads SGHDT; CDR2 reads YYEEEE. The CDR3 extends over 18 amino acids. V was pared by 3 bases and J by 0 bases, with 6 bases of the junction left unmatched. CDR3 residues: CASSYRTSGKANTGELFF. For the CDR3, the DNA is TGTGCCAGCAGCTATAGGACTAGCGGGAAAGCGAACACCGGGGAGCTGTTTTTT.

The chain carries TRBV5-8 and TRBJ2-7; no firm D call. Per germline, CDR1 SGHTS and CDR2 YDEGEE. The CDR3 sequence is 12 residues long. V gave up 5 bases and J gave up 2 bases, with 8 bases separating them. DNA for the CDR3: TGTGCCAGCAGTCTGGGCACCTACGAGCAGTACTTC. As protein: CASSLGTYEQYF.

The V call is TRBV5-4, the J call TRBJ2-1; 7 nucleotides line up with TRBD1. Germline CDR1 SGHNT, CDR2 YYREEE (reference sequence). V trimming: 2 bases; J trimming: 6 bases; junction bases outside the gene matches: 5. The CDR3 totals 14 residues. CDR3 sequence: CASSLKGARNEQFF. CDR3 DNA sequence: TGTGCCAGCAGCTTAAAGGGGGCTCGCAATGAGCAGTTCTTC.

The CDR3, as DNA: TGCGCCAGCATTCCGCGACAGGGGTATGGCTATGGCTACACCTTC. Translating gives CASIPRQGYGYGYTF. The rearrangement uses TRBV10-2 and TRBJ1-2, with 8 bases identical to TRBD1. The CDR3 extends over 15 amino acids. The V gene end was trimmed by 7 bases and the J gene end by 4 bases; junction bases not matched to a gene: 11. Germline loops: CDR1 WSHSY, CDR2 SAAADI.

The J gene is TRBJ1-2, the V gene TRBV28, with D possibly matching TRBD1 (6 bases). This CDR3 is built from 12 residues. Trimming took 5 bases from V and 4 from J, leaving 8 bases between them. The germline gives CDR1 MDHEN, CDR2 SYDVKM. The CDR3 region is CASSRTAYGYTF. The CDR3 coding sequence is TGTGCCAGCAGTAGGACAGCCTATGGCTACACCTTC.

The chain combines TRBV4-3 with TRBJ2-7; possible D gene TRBD2, 5 bases. The V end was cut by 8 bases, the J end by 0 bases, with 17 bases between. This CDR3 contains 15 residues. The V gene's germline CDR1 is LGHNA and CDR2 YSLEER. CDR3 in amino acids: CASARGTGSSYEQYF. The CDR3 nucleotides are TGCGCCAGCGCCAGAGGCACGGGGAGCTCCTACGAGCAGTACTTC.

The genes are TRBV19 and TRBJ1-4, with TRBD1 matching over 7 bases. The V and J ends lost 3 bases and 6 bases, in that order; junction bases with no gene match: 7. The CDR3 has 15 residues. The V gene's germline CDR1 is LNHDA and CDR2 SQIVND (reference sequence). The CDR3 sequence: CASSIRAGTDEKLFF. The DNA for the CDR3 is TGTGCCAGTAGTATTCGCGCAGGGACAGATGAAAAACTGTTTTTT.